These 5 T cell receptor beta chains came from one sample sequenced in a study of response to subunit inactivated influenza vaccine. In TCRdb, the RT-PCR reads were re-called with MiXCR into one record per CDR3 protein. The sample shows around 750,000 distinct CDR3 sequences, roughly 20% of them seen only once. The sequencing used PBMCs from blood, collected roughly 5 days after vaccination. These TCRs come from a man aged 45-65 years who received an inactivated influenza vaccine.

The V and J genes are TRBV10-3 and TRBJ2-7; TRBD2 aligns across 8 bases. CDR3 length: 15 amino acids. Germline assignment: CDR1 ENHRY and CDR2 SYGVKD. J lost 6 bases, V lost 0 bases, and 7 bases had no gene match. In nucleotides, the CDR3 is TGTGCCATCAGTGAGTCCGGGAGGGGAAGTGGCGAGCAGTACTTC. It translates to CAISESGRGSGEQYF.

This clonotype was observed a few times. This rearrangement joins TRBV28 to TRBJ2-1; D remains ambiguous. CDR1 and CDR2 (germline): MDHEN, SYDVKM. The CDR3 is 15 amino acids. The V gene lost 2 bases and the J gene lost 4 bases, with 12 bases spanning the gap. The CDR3 is CASSLTGPFYNEQFF. The CDR3, as DNA: TGTGCCAGCAGTTTAACCGGCCCCTTTTACAATGAGCAGTTCTTC. The full variable domain, completed using reference TRBV28 and TRBJ2-1, is DVKVTQSSRYLVKRTGEKVFLECVQDMDHENMFWYRQDPGLGLRLIYFSYDVKMKEKGDIPEGYSVSREKKERFSLILESASTNQTSMYLCASSLTGPFYNEQFFGPGTRLTVL.

The chain has TRBV6-1 and TRBJ2-2; 7 positions agree with TRBD1. Germline loops: CDR1 MNHNS, CDR2 SASEGT. CDR3 length equals 15 residues. V gave up 4 bases and J gave up 4 bases; unmatched junction bases: 6. CDR3 DNA sequence: TGTGCCAGCAGTGGTACAGGGGAAGGCACCGGGGAGCTGTTTTTT. Protein sequence: CASSGTGEGTGELFF.

Details on this clonotype: A junction end diverges from the germline sequence, so it may reflect a read error. This chain connects TRBV15 to TRBJ2-7; 7 bases match TRBD1. CDR3 size: 17 residues. Germline CDR1 LNHNV, CDR2 YYDKDF (reference sequence). CDR3: CATSRVGPRQGENEQYF. In DNA, the CDR3 is TGCGCCACCAGCAGAGTGGGGCCGCGGCAGGGGGAAAACGAGCAGTACTTC. Full variable domain (remainder filled in from reference TRBV15 and TRBJ2-7): DAMVIQNPRYQVTQFGKPVTLSCSQTLNHNVMYWYQQKSSQAPKLLFHYYDKDFNNEADTPDNFQSRRPNTSFCFLDIRSPGLGDTAMYLCATSRVGPRQGENEQYFGPGTRLTVT.

This clonotype has a handful of counts. The chain couples TRBV20-1 to TRBJ2-2; D possibly corresponds to TRBD1 (5 bases). The ends were cut back, 5 bases at V and 1 base at J, with 8 bases in the middle. The CDR3 runs 13 residues. CDR1 is DFQATT and CDR2 is SNEGSKA in the germline V gene (reference sequence). CDR3 amino acids: CSALGQNTGELFF. The CDR3 DNA reads TGCAGTGCTTTAGGACAGAACACCGGGGAGCTGTTTTTT.